A selection of T cell receptor beta chains follows, all from one sample in a study of cytotoxic CD8 clonotypes in ibrutinib-treated CLL. Only in-frame clones appear in the TCRdb table, and some are missing; sequencing was by immunoSEQ multiplex PCR. The data contain roughly 110,000 clones, 45% to 65% of them seen just once; the ten biggest clones take up around a third. Sequences were derived from PBMCs, sampled after 24 months of ibrutinib treatment. These receptors all come from a human donor with chronic lymphocytic leukemia. The CDR3 runs from the conserved cysteine through the conserved F or W. A D gene is named only where the DNA matches it firmly. Not all rows give a size; the values are once, few, many and, for expanded clones, a class.

clone size: few
J gene: TRBJ1-2
D gene: .
V gene: TRBV10-1
CDR3 protein: CVTEVHGYTF
CDR3 DNA: TGCGTTACGGAGGTGCATGGCTACACCTTC

clone size: .
J gene: TRBJ2-7
D gene: .
V gene: TRBV29-1
CDR3 protein: CSVELSYEQYF
CDR3 DNA: TGCAGCGTTGAACTCTCCTACGAGCAGTACTTC

clone size: .
J gene: TRBJ2-7
D gene: .
V gene: TRBV28
CDR3 protein: CASRRTTGSYEQYF
CDR3 DNA: TGTGCCAGCAGACGGACAACCGGTTCCTACGAGCAGTACTTC

clone size: few
J gene: TRBJ2-7
D gene: TRBD1
V gene: TRBV5-1
CDR3 protein: CASSLGQGPPYEQYF
CDR3 DNA: TGCGCCAGCAGCTTGGGACAGGGACCCCCTTACGAGCAGTACTTC

clone size: .
J gene: TRBJ2-3
D gene: .
V gene: TRBV9
CDR3 protein: CASSVPRDTQYF
CDR3 DNA: TGTGCCAGCAGCGTCCCGAGAGATACGCAGTATTTT

clone size: .
J gene: TRBJ1-1
D gene: TRBD1
V gene: TRBV18
CDR3 protein: CASSSRQGAMNTEAFF
CDR3 DNA: TGTGCCAGCTCATCAAGACAGGGGGCTATGAACACTGAAGCTTTCTTT

clone size: .
J gene: TRBJ2-3
D gene: TRBD2
V gene: TRBV11-2
CDR3 protein: CASSLGSAGGQDTQYF
CDR3 DNA: TGTGCCAGCAGCTTGGGGAGCGCGGGGGGGCAAGATACGCAGTATTTT

clone size: .
J gene: TRBJ1-1
D gene: .
V gene: TRBV30
CDR3 protein: CALNPRGGNTEAFF
CDR3 DNA: TGTGCCTTAAACCCCAGGGGCGGAAACACTGAAGCTTTCTTT

clone size: .
J gene: TRBJ1-4
D gene: .
V gene: TRBV25-1
CDR3 protein: CASSIGLATNEKLFF
CDR3 DNA: TGTGCCAGCAGTATTGGACTGGCAACTAATGAAAAACTGTTTTTT

clone size: .
J gene: TRBJ2-5
D gene: .
V gene: TRBV19
CDR3 protein: CASSPREETQYF
CDR3 DNA: TGTGCCAGTAGTCCCAGGGAAGAGACCCAGTACTTC

clone size: .
J gene: TRBJ1-3
D gene: .
V gene: TRBV25-1
CDR3 protein: CASSAVSGNTIYF
CDR3 DNA: TGTGCCAGCAGCGCAGTGTCTGGAAACACCATATATTTT

clone size: once
J gene: TRBJ2-1
D gene: TRBD2
V gene: TRBV19
CDR3 protein: CASKSGGPHNEQFF
CDR3 DNA: TGTGCCAGTAAAAGCGGGGGCCCCCACAATGAGCAGTTCTTC

clone size: .
J gene: TRBJ2-4
D gene: .
V gene: TRBV27
CDR3 protein: CASSPFLQEKGSRNIQYF
CDR3 DNA: TGTGCCAGCAGCCCCTTCCTGCAAGAAAAGGGGAGTAGAAACATTCAGTACTTC

clone size: .
J gene: TRBJ2-2
D gene: .
V gene: TRBV6-5
CDR3 protein: CASSYSRVPGELFF
CDR3 DNA: TGTGCCAGCAGTTACTCGAGGGTCCCCGGGGAGCTGTTTTTT

clone size: .
J gene: TRBJ2-7
D gene: .
V gene: TRBV10-3
CDR3 protein: CAISEGRVSEQYF
CDR3 DNA: TGTGCCATCAGTGAGGGCAGGGTGAGCGAGCAGTACTTC

clone size: .
J gene: TRBJ1-1
D gene: .
V gene: TRBV5-6
CDR3 protein: CASSYFRGSPVEAFF
CDR3 DNA: TGTGCCAGCAGCTACTTCAGGGGATCCCCGGTTGAAGCTTTCTTT

clone size: few
J gene: TRBJ2-5
D gene: .
V gene: TRBV7-2
CDR3 protein: CASSLARRETQYF
CDR3 DNA: TGTGCCAGCAGCTTAGCGCGTCGGGAGACCCAGTACTTC

clone size: .
J gene: TRBJ2-5
D gene: .
V gene: TRBV2
CDR3 protein: CASSESRSTQYF
CDR3 DNA: TGTGCCAGCAGTGAAAGTCGGTCGACCCAGTACTTC

clone size: .
J gene: TRBJ1-4
D gene: .
V gene: TRBV5-1
CDR3 protein: CASRPSTGAGEKLFF
CDR3 DNA: TGCGCCAGCAGACCCTCCACCGGGGCGGGGGAAAAACTGTTTTTT

clone size: .
J gene: TRBJ1-2
D gene: .
V gene: TRBV6-1
CDR3 protein: CASRLGDF
CDR3 DNA: TGTGCCAGCAGGCTAGGGGATTTC

clone size: .
J gene: TRBJ2-6
D gene: .
V gene: TRBV18
CDR3 protein: CASSPVPDLGANVLTF
CDR3 DNA: TGTGCCAGCTCACCAGTACCGGACCTCGGGGCCAACGTCCTGACTTTC

clone size: .
J gene: TRBJ1-6
D gene: .
V gene: TRBV29-1
CDR3 protein: CSVEVPTPDSPLHF
CDR3 DNA: TGCAGCGTTGAAGTTCCGACGCCCGATTCACCCCTCCACTTT

clone size: few
J gene: TRBJ2-1
D gene: .
V gene: TRBV20-1
CDR3 protein: CSARAGDEQFF
CDR3 DNA: TGCAGTGCTAGAGCGGGGGATGAGCAGTTCTTC

clone size: .
J gene: TRBJ2-3
D gene: .
V gene: TRBV25-1
CDR3 protein: CASGGLSTDTQYF
CDR3 DNA: TGTGCCAGCGGGGGTCTCAGCACAGATACGCAGTATTTT

clone size: .
J gene: TRBJ1-6
D gene: .
V gene: TRBV30
CDR3 protein: CAWTGEYNSPLHF
CDR3 DNA: TGTGCCTGGACCGGGGAGTACAATTCACCCCTCCACTTT

clone size: .
J gene: TRBJ1-1
D gene: .
V gene: TRBV7-3
CDR3 protein: CASSPQAPPNTEAFF
CDR3 DNA: TGTGCCAGCAGCCCCCAGGCACCGCCGAACACTGAAGCTTTCTTT

clone size: few
J gene: TRBJ2-1
D gene: .
V gene: TRBV2
CDR3 protein: CASSEGPSEQFF
CDR3 DNA: TGTGCCAGCAGTGAAGGGCCCTCTGAGCAGTTCTTC

clone size: once
J gene: TRBJ2-1
D gene: .
V gene: TRBV19
CDR3 protein: CASSSQRGYNNEQFF
CDR3 DNA: TGTGCCAGTAGTTCCCAAAGGGGCTACAACAATGAGCAGTTCTTC

clone size: .
J gene: TRBJ2-5
D gene: TRBD1
V gene: TRBV2
CDR3 protein: CASERDRAQETQYF
CDR3 DNA: TGTGCCAGCGAGCGGGACAGGGCCCAAGAGACCCAGTACTTC

clone size: .
J gene: TRBJ2-7
D gene: TRBD2
V gene: TRBV5-1
CDR3 protein: CASSHGTSGFSYEQYF
CDR3 DNA: TGCGCCAGCAGCCATGGGACTAGCGGGTTCTCCTACGAGCAGTACTTC

clone size: few
J gene: TRBJ1-1
D gene: .
V gene: TRBV2
CDR3 protein: CASSERTVKGTEAFF
CDR3 DNA: TGTGCCAGCAGTGAAAGGACAGTCAAAGGCACTGAAGCTTTCTTT

clone size: few
J gene: TRBJ2-5
D gene: .
V gene: TRBV2
CDR3 protein: CASRRTQETQYF
CDR3 DNA: TGTGCCAGCCGGAGGACGCAAGAGACCCAGTACTTC

clone size: .
J gene: TRBJ1-2
D gene: .
V gene: TRBV28
CDR3 protein: CASSLGTTGGYTF
CDR3 DNA: TGTGCCAGCAGTTTAGGCACAACCGGTGGCTACACCTTC

clone size: .
J gene: TRBJ2-7
D gene: .
V gene: TRBV29-1
CDR3 protein: CSVERSGAEQYF
CDR3 DNA: TGCAGCGTTGAACGGTCAGGGGCCGAGCAGTACTTC

clone size: .
J gene: TRBJ2-7
D gene: TRBD1
V gene: TRBV7-3
CDR3 protein: CASSPGQGRDYEQYF
CDR3 DNA: TGTGCCAGCAGCCCTGGACAGGGGAGGGACTACGAGCAGTACTTC

clone size: .
J gene: TRBJ1-1
D gene: TRBD1
V gene: TRBV19
CDR3 protein: CASSMGQSNTEAFF
CDR3 DNA: TGTGCCAGTAGTATGGGACAGTCCAACACTGAAGCTTTCTTT

clone size: .
J gene: TRBJ2-1
D gene: TRBD2
V gene: TRBV11-1
CDR3 protein: CASSLGGGAYNEQFF
CDR3 DNA: TGTGCCAGCAGCTTAGGCGGGGGGGCCTACAATGAGCAGTTCTTC

clone size: few
J gene: TRBJ1-6
D gene: TRBD1
V gene: TRBV11-3
CDR3 protein: CASSDRDRVANSPLHF
CDR3 DNA: TGTGCCAGCAGCGATCGGGACAGGGTTGCAAATTCACCCCTCCACTTT

clone size: few
J gene: TRBJ2-1
D gene: .
V gene: TRBV29-1
CDR3 protein: CSGDSYNEQFF
CDR3 DNA: TGCAGCGGTGACAGCTACAATGAGCAGTTCTTC

clone size: .
J gene: TRBJ2-5
D gene: TRBD1
V gene: TRBV6-5
CDR3 protein: CASSYRDRQETQYF
CDR3 DNA: TGTGCCAGCAGTTACCGGGACAGGCAAGAGACCCAGTACTTC

clone size: once
J gene: TRBJ2-7
D gene: TRBD2
V gene: TRBV29-1
CDR3 protein: CSLRREGSYEQYF
CDR3 DNA: TGCAGCCTCCGACGGGAGGGCTCCTACGAGCAGTACTTC

clone size: .
J gene: TRBJ2-1
D gene: TRBD1
V gene: TRBV7-3
CDR3 protein: CASSHSGTGGYNEQFF
CDR3 DNA: TGTGCCAGCAGCCACTCCGGGACAGGGGGCTACAATGAGCAGTTCTTC

clone size: few
J gene: TRBJ1-2
D gene: TRBD1
V gene: TRBV2
CDR3 protein: CASRAGQDSNYGYTF
CDR3 DNA: TGTGCCAGCAGAGCCGGACAGGACTCAAACTATGGCTACACCTTC

clone size: few
J gene: TRBJ2-1
D gene: .
V gene: TRBV20-1
CDR3 protein: CSASPSYEQFF
CDR3 DNA: TGCAGTGCTAGCCCCTCGTATGAGCAGTTCTTC

clone size: few
J gene: TRBJ2-6
D gene: .
V gene: TRBV4-2
CDR3 protein: CASSQGRGSSGANVLTF
CDR3 DNA: TGTGCCAGCAGCCAAGGTAGGGGGAGCTCTGGGGCCAACGTCCTGACTTTC

clone size: .
J gene: TRBJ1-1
D gene: .
V gene: TRBV13
CDR3 protein: CASSHRRGGYAEAFF
CDR3 DNA: TGTGCCAGCAGTCATCGAAGGGGTGGGTACGCTGAAGCTTTCTTT

clone size: .
J gene: TRBJ1-3
D gene: .
V gene: TRBV5-6
CDR3 protein: CASSGTWASGNTIYF
CDR3 DNA: TGTGCCAGCAGCGGGACATGGGCATCTGGAAACACCATATATTTT

clone size: many
J gene: TRBJ1-1
D gene: .
V gene: TRBV19
CDR3 protein: CASKMGGAEAFF
CDR3 DNA: TGTGCCAGTAAAATGGGAGGGGCTGAAGCTTTCTTT

clone size: few
J gene: TRBJ2-7
D gene: TRBD2
V gene: TRBV6-4
CDR3 protein: CASSVTSGYEQYF
CDR3 DNA: TGTGCCAGCAGTGTGACTAGCGGATACGAGCAGTACTTC

clone size: .
J gene: TRBJ1-3
D gene: TRBD1
V gene: TRBV5-4
CDR3 protein: CASSLGQGDTIYF
CDR3 DNA: TGTGCCAGCAGCTTGGGACAGGGTGACACCATATATTTT

clone size: few
J gene: TRBJ1-1
D gene: .
V gene: TRBV6-1
CDR3 protein: CASSELGLDTEAFF
CDR3 DNA: TGTGCCAGCAGTGAACTGGGTCTGGACACTGAAGCTTTCTTT

clone size: few
J gene: TRBJ2-3
D gene: .
V gene: TRBV10-3
CDR3 protein: CAISEGLAGTDTQYF
CDR3 DNA: TGTGCCATCAGTGAGGGGCTAGCCGGCACAGATACGCAGTATTTT

clone size: .
J gene: TRBJ2-3
D gene: TRBD2
V gene: TRBV5-4
CDR3 protein: CASSGGGTDTQYF
CDR3 DNA: TGTGCCAGCAGCGGGGGGGGCACAGATACGCAGTATTTT

clone size: .
J gene: TRBJ1-1
D gene: TRBD1
V gene: TRBV9
CDR3 protein: CASSFRDRGTEAFF
CDR3 DNA: TGTGCCAGCAGCTTCCGGGACAGGGGCACTGAAGCTTTCTTT

clone size: .
J gene: TRBJ2-3
D gene: .
V gene: TRBV9
CDR3 protein: CASSVAGWSDTQYF
CDR3 DNA: TGTGCCAGCAGCGTAGCGGGCTGGTCAGATACGCAGTATTTT